This is a list of T cell receptor beta chains from one sample in a study of identical twins. TCRdb independently ran MiXCR on the 5' RACE reads; one entry per CDR3 protein. The table records just under 650,000 distinct CDR3 sequences, less than 9% of them present only once. These data are also associated with another study on yellow fever vaccine responses in identical twins.

Sample: PBMCs. The receptors here all came from a woman aged 18-30 years in good health. The CDR3 runs from the conserved cysteine through the conserved F or W. Each record gives: V gene, J gene, D gene, clone size, CDR3 protein, CDR3 DNA. The D gene is left open where the match is weak. Some rows mark clone size as missing; the rest say once, few, many or name a class of expanded clone.

>TRBV29-1|TRBJ2-5|NA|few
CSAWGGVGQETQYF
TGCAGCGCCTGGGGCGGGGTGGGACAAGAGACCCAGTACTTC
>TRBV7-9|TRBJ2-1|TRBD2|few
CASSGWTSNNEQFF
TGTGCCAGCAGCGGTTGGACTAGCAACAATGAGCAGTTCTTC
>TRBV7-7|TRBJ2-2|NA|few
CASSLYGVFTGELFF
TGTGCCAGCAGCTTATACGGGGTGTTCACCGGGGAGCTGTTTTTT
>TRBV24-1|TRBJ2-3|NA|once
CATSEDDLDTQYF
TGTGCCACCAGTGAGGATGACCTGGATACGCAGTATTTT
>TRBV5-6|TRBJ2-1|TRBD2|few
CASSLGPSGGSYNEQFF
TGTGCCAGCAGCTTGGGGCCTAGCGGGGGGTCCTACAATGAGCAGTTCTTC
>TRBV12-3/TRBV12-4|TRBJ2-6|NA|NA
CASSASRASGANVLTF
TGTGCCAGCAGTGCCTCCCGCGCCTCTGGGGCCAACGTCCTGACTTTC
>TRBV27|TRBJ2-7|TRBD1|NA
CASSSPGRDRANEQYF
TGTGCCAGCAGTTCCCCCGGGCGGGACAGGGCAAACGAGCAGTACTTC
>TRBV7-6|TRBJ2-1|TRBD2|many
CASSFIAGEQFF
TGTGCCAGCAGCTTCATAGCGGGAGAGCAGTTCTTC
>TRBV5-1|TRBJ1-2|NA|few
CASSWDKESSKLGYTF
TGCGCCAGCAGCTGGGACAAGGAAAGTAGCAAGTTGGGCTACACCTTC
>TRBV20-1|TRBJ2-1|NA|few
CSARGPELNNEQFF
TGCAGTGCTAGAGGCCCAGAACTAAACAATGAGCAGTTCTTC